The clone carrying this T cell receptor (beta chain) was seen only a few times. Its target is unknown. TCRdb processed the reads anew with MiXCR; each CDR3 protein has one entry. The sample lists approximately 1,000,000 distinct CDR3 sequences, roughly 30% occurring once. The sample is drawn from a study of T cell repertoires in cytomegalovirus infection. This CDR3 has 15 residues. V gave up 6 bases and J gave up 2 bases, with 16 bases separating them. The germline V gene has CDR1 MNHGY and CDR2 SAAAGT. The sequencing here drew on cultured CD8+ T cells from PBMCs, taken from culture after CMV antigen stimulation. The chain uses TRBV6-8 and TRBJ2-5, with D perhaps being TRBD1 or TRBD2 (5 bases each). This sequence was found in a human donor in good health (CMV status not recorded). Some clones in this sample may be carry-over from other donors' samples. The CDR3 sequence: CASSPLAWGQETQYF. The CDR3 DNA reads TGTGCCAGCAGCCCCTTAGCGTGGGGGCAAGAGACCCAGTACTTC.